This entry describes one TCR beta chain. The entry originates in a study of OX40 agonist ivuxolimab in advanced cancers. Profiled with immunoSEQ multiplex PCR; TCRdb holds only in-frame clones, not every one. The data contain about 82,000 clones, less than 85% of them singletons. Blood sampling took place at baseline, cycle 4 day 1, and cycle 7 day 1. The J segment lost 4 bases and the V segment lost 7 bases, leaving 6 bases of the junction unmatched. The germline gives CDR1 SNHLY, CDR2 FYNNEI. The CDR3 consists of 15 residues. Specimen: CD4+ or CD8+ T cells sorted from blood, collected in a trial of the OX40 agonist ivuxolimab. J is TRBJ2-3 and V is TRBV2; 12 nucleotides match TRBD2. The TCR sequence derives from an adult with an advanced solid tumor such as melanoma, head and neck, liver or kidney cancer. The CDR3 DNA follows: TGTGCCAGCACCCGGGCTAGCGGGGGGGCAGATACGCAGTATTTT. This codes for CASTRASGGADTQYF.